One and the same sample provided the 21 T cell receptor beta chains below, sequenced in a study of T-cell reconstitution after alpha-beta-depleted transplantation in children. Researchers prepared the TCRbeta library using unique molecular identifiers, the study reports. TCRdb recomputed calls from the PCR reads with MiXCR, one row per CDR3 protein. The sample lists about 72,000 distinct CDR3 sequences, approximately 7.3% occurring once. The sequences come from PBMCs from the stem cell graft donor, collected from the stem cell graft. Receptors originate from a human donor who donated a stem cell graft to a child with acute lymphoblastic leukemia.

This clonotype was detected many times. The chain is built from TRBV7-6 and TRBJ1-5; D is possibly TRBD1 (6 bases). V was pared by 4 bases and J by 3 bases, with 10 bases between. CDR3 length: 14 residues. The V gene's germline CDR1 is SGHVS and CDR2 FNYEAQ. The CDR3 spells CASSSGVSNQPQHF. The DNA for the CDR3 is TGTGCCAGCAGCTCAGGGGTGTCCAATCAGCCCCAGCATTTT.

This clonotype was seen ten or more times. The V gene is TRBV12-3 or TRBV12-4, the J gene TRBJ1-6; D perhaps matches TRBD1 (5 bases). The CDR3 is made up of 17 amino acids. The V end lost 6 bases, the J end lost 6 bases, and 21 bases lay between the germline ends. CDR3 nucleotide sequence: TGTGCCAGCAGCCTCACCGGGACGGCCTTGATTAATTCACCCCTCCACTTT. Protein sequence: CASSLTGTALINSPLHF.

At least ten counts were recorded for this clonotype. V usage is TRBV9 and J usage is TRBJ2-7; D remains unclear. The CDR3 sequence is 13 residues long. The ends were cut back, 4 bases at V and 1 base at J, with 9 bases in the middle. The germline gives CDR1 SGDLS, CDR2 YYNGEE. CDR3 sequence (DNA): TGTGCCAGCAGCCTGGATCAGTCCTACGAGCAGTACTTC. This translates into CASSLDQSYEQYF.

This clonotype was seen repeatedly, ten times or more. This rearrangement joins TRBV12-3 or TRBV12-4 to TRBJ2-5, with unresolved D. V gave up 6 bases and J gave up 1 base, with 12 bases separating them. CDR3 length: 14 amino acids. The CDR3 reads CASSPLGSQETQYF. The CDR3, as DNA: TGTGCCAGCAGCCCCTTAGGCTCCCAAGAGACCCAGTACTTC.

This clonotype was recorded at least ten times. This rearrangement joins TRBV5-1 to TRBJ2-1; TRBD2 is a possible D gene (5 bases). Per germline, CDR1 SGHRS and CDR2 YFSETQ. CDR3 length: 14 amino acids. Trimming shortened V by 0 bases and J by 12 bases, and 16 bases separated the two germline ends. DNA of the CDR3: TGCGCCAGCAGCTTGGACGGACCGGGATGGGGGCAGTTCTTC. Protein: CASSLDGPGWGQFF.

This clonotype showed up many times. The V call is TRBV9, the J call TRBJ1-2, with TRBD1 identical over 7 bases. Germline V gene sequence: CDR1 SGDLS, CDR2 YYNGEE. The CDR3 covers 16 residues. V dropped 0 bases and J dropped 2; count of bases not matched to a gene: 7. As DNA, the CDR3 is TGTGCCAGCAGCGTAGATGGCCAGGGGGAAAACTATGGCTACACCTTC. Protein sequence: CASSVDGQGENYGYTF.

The chain recombines TRBV3-1 with TRBJ2-7, with TRBD2 matching over 8 bases. CDR1 is LGHDT, CDR2 YNNKEL, per germline (reference sequence). The CDR3 is 16 residues long. V lost 3 bases to trimming and J lost 1 base; unmatched junction nucleotides: 8. In nucleotides, the CDR3 is TGTGCCAGCAGCCATAGTGGTCGGGGGGGATCCTACGAGCAGTACTTC. It is translated as CASSHSGRGGSYEQYF.

This clonotype was seen a handful of times. The J gene is TRBJ2-1, the V gene TRBV7-2; 12 bases align to TRBD2. J gave up 8 bases and V 5 bases, and 7 bases lay outside the gene matches. Germline CDR1 reads SGHTA; CDR2 reads FQGNSA. CDR3 length equals 15 residues. The CDR3 is CASSPRGLAGYEQFF. As DNA, the CDR3 is TGTGCCAGCAGCCCTCGGGGACTAGCGGGTTATGAGCAGTTCTTC. Full variable domain (rest looked up from reference TRBV7-2 and TRBJ2-1): GAGVSQSPSNKVTEKGKDVELRCDPISGHTALYWYRQSLGQGLEFLIYFQGNSAPDKSGLPSDRFSAERTGGSVSTLTIQRTQQEDSAVYLCASSPRGLAGYEQFFGPGTRLTVL.

The table lists this clonotype with a few counts. J is TRBJ2-7 and V is TRBV3-1; 8 bases align to TRBD2. This CDR3 spans 15 amino acids. CDR1 and CDR2 from the germline V gene are LGHDT and YNNKEL (reference sequence). Germline trimming cut 2 bases from V and 2 bases from J; bases unmatched to any gene: 5. In nucleotides, the CDR3 is TGTGCCAGCAGCCAACGTACGGGGGGGGCCTACGAGCAGTACTTC. This sequence encodes CASSQRTGGAYEQYF.

The CDR3 coding sequence is TGTGCCAGCAGTGAATTTGCGGCGTACACAGATACGCAGTATTTT. It specifies CASSEFAAYTDTQYF. This rearrangement joins TRBV6-1 to TRBJ2-3; D ambiguous. Looked up from germline, CDR1 is MNHNS and CDR2 is SASEGT. V was shortened by 2 bases and J by 2 bases, with 11 bases between the two germline ends. This CDR3 has 15 amino acids.

The rearrangement links TRBV7-2 to TRBJ2-1, with 7 nucleotides matching TRBD2. The CDR3 is 16 amino acids. The germline CDR1 and CDR2 sequences are SGHTA and FQGNSA. The junction had 3 bases not matched to a gene; V was cut back by 1 base and J by 0 bases. The DNA for the CDR3 is TGTGCCAGCAGCTTAGACGGCGGGGGCTCCTACAATGAGCAGTTCTTC. This translates into CASSLDGGGSYNEQFF.

There are a few counts of this clonotype. The rearrangement joins TRBV5-1 to TRBJ2-1; D is perhaps TRBD1 or TRBD2 (8 bases each). CDR3 length: 16 residues. V lost 4 bases to trimming and J lost 5 bases, with 19 bases between them. Looked up from germline, CDR1 is SGHRS and CDR2 is YFSETQ. The CDR3 DNA reads TGCGCCAGCAGCCCCGGGACAGGCGGGGGGAACAATGAGCAGTTCTTC. It codes for CASSPGTGGGNNEQFF.

This clonotype was seen a few times. One base away lies a much larger clone, so this may be a sequencing read error. The chain carries TRBV9 and TRBJ2-3; 7 bases align to TRBD1. Germline V gene lookup returns CDR1 SGDLS and CDR2 YYNGEE. This CDR3 has 15 residues. Losses at the gene ends were 0 bases for V and 6 bases for J; bases not matched to a gene: 7. CDR3 nucleotide sequence: TGTGCCAGCAGCGTAGCAGGACAGGCGAAGGATACGCAGTATTTT. As protein: CASSVAGQAKDTQYF.

V is TRBV4-3 and J is TRBJ2-7, with TRBD1 identical over 8 bases. The V segment lost 1 base and the J segment 0 bases; nucleotides outside the gene matches: 5. Germline CDR1 is LGHNA and CDR2 is YSLEER. This CDR3 is 16 amino acids long. CDR3 in DNA: TGCGCCAGCAGCCAAGTATCCGGGACAGGCTCCTACGAGCAGTACTTC. The encoded protein is CASSQVSGTGSYEQYF.

This clonotype was detected many times. A much more abundant neighbour one base away suggests this may be a read error. This chain joins TRBV19 and TRBJ1-1, with TRBD1 as a possible D gene (5 bases). CDR3 length: 14 amino acids. Trimming shortened V by 2 bases and J by 0 bases, and 7 bases separated the two germline ends. Germline-derived CDR1 and CDR2 are LNHDA and SQIVND (reference sequence). The CDR3, as DNA: TGTGCCAGTAGTATATCAGGGTTGAACACTGAAGCTTTCTTT. Its protein product is CASSISGLNTEAFF.

This clonotype has a count of ten or more. The CDR3 bases are TGTGCCAGCAGTTTCACCGGGCTTGGTACTGAAGCTTTCTTT. Protein: CASSFTGLGTEAFF. The rearrangement joins TRBV12-3 or TRBV12-4 to TRBJ1-1, with unresolved D. This CDR3 region has 14 residues. V was shortened by 3 bases and J by 5 bases, with 13 bases between the two germline ends.

This clonotype was seen many times. The V gene is TRBV7-8, the J gene TRBJ2-2; 7 positions agree with TRBD2. The V and J ends lost 5 bases and 2 bases, in that order; junction bases with no gene match: 14. The CDR3 is made up of 18 amino acids. The germline gives CDR1 SGHVS, CDR2 FQNEAQ. The CDR3 bases are TGTGCCAGCAGCCCACGTGCGGGAGTTGCCCTTAACACCGGGGAGCTGTTTTTT. Its protein product is CASSPRAGVALNTGELFF.

This chain joins TRBV12-3 or TRBV12-4 and TRBJ2-4, with D perhaps matching TRBD1 (7 bases). CDR3 length equals 16 residues. The germline V and J ends were trimmed by 5 bases and 1 base, with 15 bases remaining between them. The CDR3 reads CASSDPTGRAKNIQYF. CDR3 nucleotides: TGTGCCAGCAGTGATCCGACAGGGAGGGCCAAAAACATTCAGTACTTC.

Comment on this clonotype: At one of its ends the junction is not consistent with the germline gene, which may arise from a read error. V gene TRBV12-3 or TRBV12-4 combines with J gene TRBJ2-1; possibly TRBD1 for D (5 bases). The CDR3 covers 14 residues. In DNA form, the CDR3 reads TGTGTCAGCAGTTACGGAAGGGGTATGTGTGAGCAGTTCTTC. Translation gives CVSSYGRGMCEQFF.

This clonotype was recorded many times. The chain links TRBV4-3 to TRBJ2-5; maybe TRBD1 (5 bases). The CDR3 totals 15 residues. Germline V gives CDR1 LGHNA, CDR2 YSLEER. The germline V and J ends were trimmed by 0 bases and 5 bases, with 13 bases remaining between them. CDR3 amino acids: CASSQDIDSLETQYF. For the CDR3, the DNA is TGCGCCAGCAGCCAAGACATCGACAGCCTGGAGACCCAGTACTTC.

At least ten counts were recorded for this clonotype. The chain recombines TRBV7-8 with TRBJ2-6; a possible D gene is TRBD1 (6 bases). The CDR3 totals 13 residues. The germline V gene has CDR1 SGHVS and CDR2 FQNEAQ. The germline V and J ends were trimmed by 9 bases and 4 bases, with 10 bases remaining between them. The CDR3 loop reads CASPDRGANVLTF. The DNA of the CDR3 is TGTGCCAGTCCGGACAGAGGGGCCAACGTCCTGACTTTC.